The clone carrying this TCR beta chain was observed once. Its antigen is not identified. The V gene's germline CDR1 is SNHLY and CDR2 FYNNEI. Trimming left V 3 bases short and J 4 bases short, with 15 bases between. CDR3 length: 15 residues. The record originates from a study of T cell responses to AZD1222 COVID-19 vaccine. On the study more broadly: Second doses were pooled across both intervals (about 4 or about 12 weeks).

Findings and limits, study-wide: Spike was spanned by vaccine-associated CD4 TCRs, which were dominant at 160-218 and 743-854. Samples come after the peak T cell response, not at day 14.

The method was immunoSEQ multiplex PCR; TCRdb's version includes in-frame clones alone and lacks a portion of them. This table has about 170,000 clones, over 85% appearing once. The clonotype originates from an adult in good health. J is TRBJ1-2 and V is TRBV2; D remains ambiguous. Sequenced here: peripheral blood, sampled on day 0 of AZD1222 vaccination. CDR3 nucleotide sequence: TGTGCCAGCAGTGAGGGGTGGCAGGACGCCTATGGCTACACCTTC. It translates to CASSEGWQDAYGYTF. The full variable domain, its missing parts supplied by reference TRBV2 and TRBJ1-2, is EPEVTQTPSHQVTQMGQEVILRCVPISNHLYFYWYRQILGQKVEFLVSFYNNEISEKSEIFDDQFSVERPDGSNFTLKIRSTKLEDSAMYFCASSEGWQDAYGYTFGSGTRLTVV.